These 21 T cell receptor beta chains were sequenced from one sample in a study of T cells in Graves' hyperthyroidism and ophthalmopathy. What was amplified from RNA transcripts were TCR beta CDR3 regions. HTBI primers were the set used in a first-round RT-PCR of the TCR CDR3. TCRdb itself ran the multiplex PCR reads through MiXCR, one entry per CDR3 protein. The sample includes roughly 380,000 distinct CDR3 sequences, roughly 13% of them seen just once. Sequenced material: blood. All receptors derive from a man between 25 and 39 years old with Graves' hyperthyroidism that later progressed to Graves' ophthalmopathy.

This clonotype has more than one count but fewer than ten. A read error may produce the germline difference seen at one junction end. The chain uses TRBV5-1 and TRBJ1-1, with TRBD1 matching 10 bases. Germline-derived CDR1 and CDR2 are SGHRS and YFSETQ. CDR3 length equals 14 residues. CDR3 protein: CASSLRGQGTEAFF. CDR3 nucleotide sequence: TGTGCCAGCAGCTTGAGGGGACAGGGGACTGAAGCTTTCTTT.

The chain uses TRBV7-9 and TRBJ1-5, with 8 bases lining up with TRBD1. The CDR3 runs to 15 residues. J gave up 5 bases and V 5 bases, and 8 bases lay outside the gene matches. Germline lookup yields CDR1 SEHNR and CDR2 FQNEAQ (reference sequence). The CDR3 nucleotides are TGTGCCAGCAGCGCGGACAGGGAGGGACATCAGCCCCAGCATTTT. Residues: CASSADREGHQPQHF.

This clonotype has at least ten counts. CDR3 region: CASSPASGGSYEQYF. CDR3 nucleotide sequence: TGTGCCAGCAGCCCCGCTAGCGGGGGCTCCTACGAGCAGTACTTC. The chain combines TRBV7-8 with TRBJ2-7; 10 bases fit TRBD2. Looked up from germline, CDR1 is SGHVS and CDR2 is FQNEAQ. The V and J ends lost 5 bases and 0 bases, in that order; junction bases with no gene match: 4. The CDR3 contains 15 residues.

The chain uses TRBV20-1 and TRBJ1-1, with 8 bases matching TRBD1. The junction had 9 bases not matched to a gene; V was cut back by 1 base and J by 5 bases. Germline CDR1 and CDR2: DFQATT and SNEGSKA (reference sequence). The CDR3 sequence is 15 residues long. CDR3: CSARGRTGKVTEAFF. In nucleotides, the CDR3 is TGCAGTGCTAGAGGTAGGACAGGGAAGGTAACTGAAGCTTTCTTT.

This clonotype was counted between two and nine times. The CDR3 region is CASSSGQDNEQFF. CDR3 bases: TGCGCCAGCAGCTCGGGACAGGACAATGAGCAGTTCTTC. V and J are TRBV5-1 and TRBJ2-1; 8 bases agree with TRBD1. Trimming removed 3 bases from V and 5 bases from J; junction bases left unmatched: 1. Germline V gene lookup returns CDR1 SGHRS and CDR2 YFSETQ. There are 13 residues in the CDR3.

This clonotype has ten or more counts. The chain's CDR3 is CSARLGLAVYNEQFF. CDR3 coding DNA: TGCAGTGCTAGACTCGGACTAGCGGTCTACAATGAGCAGTTCTTC. This chain uses TRBV20-1 with TRBJ2-1; 10 bases align to TRBD2. The V gene end was trimmed by 2 bases and the J gene end by 3 bases; junction bases not matched to a gene: 4. Germline loops: CDR1 DFQATT, CDR2 SNEGSKA (reference sequence). CDR3 length equals 15 residues.

This clonotype appeared many times. The gene calls are TRBV15 and TRBJ1-5; D unclear. Germline-derived CDR1 and CDR2 are LNHNV and YYDKDF (reference sequence). V was pared by 1 base and J by 1 base, with 14 bases between. This CDR3 has 17 residues. CDR3 protein: CATSRGSLYSSNQPQHF. CDR3 DNA: TGTGCCACCAGCAGAGGTTCCCTGTACTCCAGCAATCAGCCCCAGCATTTT.

This clonotype was recorded many times. The chain joins TRBV13 to TRBJ2-3, with 12 bases identical to TRBD2. Germline CDR1 is PRHDT and CDR2 is FYEKMQ (reference sequence). V lost 5 bases to trimming and J lost 5 bases; unmatched junction nucleotides: 2. This CDR3 is 14 amino acids long. The CDR3 region is CASSPSGGVDTQYF. The CDR3 region has the DNA TGTGCCAGCAGCCCTAGCGGGGGGGTAGATACGCAGTATTTT.

This clonotype was observed many times. The chain employs TRBV28 and TRBJ1-5, with 7 nucleotides matching TRBD1. The CDR3 covers 14 residues. CDR1 MDHEN and CDR2 SYDVKM come from the germline V gene. J gave up 5 bases and V 3 bases, and 4 bases lay outside the gene matches. CDR3 sequence (DNA): TGTGCCAGCAGTTTTAGGGACAGTTATCAGCCCCAGCATTTT. It yields the protein CASSFRDSYQPQHF.

There are many counts of this clonotype. The V and J genes are TRBV6-1 and TRBJ1-3; no firm D call. Trimming left V 6 bases short and J 0 bases short, with 12 bases between. The length of the CDR3 is 15 residues. The germline V gene has CDR1 MNHNS and CDR2 SASEGT. Written as DNA, the CDR3 is TGTGCCAGCAGCAAAACACTAAACTCTGGAAACACCATATATTTT. Translation gives CASSKTLNSGNTIYF.

This clonotype was observed many times. The V call is TRBV11-3, the J call TRBJ1-2, with TRBD1 as a possible D gene (6 bases). The CDR3 consists of 15 residues. Per the germline V gene, CDR1 is SGHNT and CDR2 is YENEEA. The V gene lost 2 bases and the J gene lost 3 bases, with 13 bases spanning the gap. CDR3 sequence reads: CASSLPLGGDYGYTF. The DNA of the CDR3 is TGTGCCAGCAGCTTACCCTTGGGGGGCGACTATGGCTACACCTTC.

This sequence joins TRBV10-2 and TRBJ2-3, with 8 positions matching TRBD2. The ends lost 2 bases at V and 4 bases at J; junction bases unmatched: 5. CDR1 and CDR2 from the germline V gene are WSHSY and SAAADI. This CDR3 is built from 15 residues. CDR3 nucleotides: TGCGCCAGCAGTGAGACGGGGGGGCCTGCAGATACGCAGTATTTT. Amino acid sequence: CASSETGGPADTQYF.

In regard to this clonotype: This may come from a read error, since a much larger clone is one base off. The chain recombines TRBV4-1 with TRBJ1-4; 11 nucleotides match TRBD1. The CDR3 is 15 amino acids. The germline CDR1 and CDR2 sequences are MGHRA and YSYEKL. The CDR3 coding sequence is TGCGCCAGCAGCCAAGGGACAGGGGGCGTAGAAAAACTGTCTTTT. Its protein product is CASSQGTGGVEKLSF.

CDR3 sequence: CASSLAPGAYEQYF. CDR3 sequence (DNA): TGCGCCAGCAGCTTGGCCCCAGGCGCCTACGAGCAGTACTTC. The chain is built from TRBV5-1 and TRBJ2-7, with D uncertain. The CDR3 totals 14 residues. Germline V CDR1 and CDR2: SGHRS, YFSETQ. The germline V and J ends were trimmed by 0 bases and 2 bases, with 9 bases remaining between them.

This chain links TRBV4-1 with TRBJ1-5, with a possible D match to TRBD1 (5 bases). Germline V lookup: CDR1 MGHRA, CDR2 YSYEKL. The CDR3 loop spans 14 amino acids. Trimming cost V 1 base and J 4 bases, with 8 bases left between them. The CDR3 reads CASSQVDTNQPQHF. CDR3 nucleotides: TGCGCCAGCAGCCAAGTGGACACAAATCAGCCCCAGCATTTT.

The table lists this clonotype with a few counts. One base away lies a much larger clone, so this may be a sequencing read error. CDR3 residues: CTSSPDLNTEAFF. The CDR3 DNA reads TGTACCAGCTCACCGGACTTGAACACTGAAGCTTTCTTT. The rearrangement uses TRBV18 and TRBJ1-1; the D is unclear. This CDR3 comprises 13 residues. The germline CDR1 and CDR2 sequences are KGHSH and LQKENI.

CDR3: CASSLDTHNEQFF. The DNA for the CDR3 is TGCGCCAGCAGCTTGGACACTCACAATGAGCAGTTCTTC. This chain joins TRBV5-1 and TRBJ2-1; no clear D gene. The CDR3 loop spans 13 amino acids. Trimming cost V 0 bases and J 5 bases, with 6 bases left between them. Looked up from germline, CDR1 is SGHRS and CDR2 is YFSETQ. Using reference TRBV5-1 and TRBJ2-1 for the parts outside the CDR3, the full variable domain is KAGVTQTPRYLIKTRGQQVTLSCSPISGHRSVSWYQQTPGQGLQFLFEYFSETQRNKGNFPGRFSGRQFSNSRSEMNVSTLELGDSALYLCASSLDTHNEQFFGPGTRLTVL.

This clonotype was seen ten or more times. The chain uses TRBV5-1 and TRBJ1-2; no definite D call. Trimming took off 1 base at V and 4 bases at J, with 14 bases between the two ends. The CDR3 has 15 amino acids. Germline CDR1 reads SGHRS; CDR2 reads YFSETQ. This CDR3 reads CASSLSWADTYGYTF. In nucleotides, the CDR3 is TGCGCCAGCAGCTTGAGCTGGGCTGATACCTATGGCTACACCTTC.

CDR3 amino acids: CASSLVSGGPHEQFF. The CDR3 bases are TGCGCCAGCAGCTTGGTTAGCGGGGGGCCCCATGAGCAGTTCTTC. V usage is TRBV5-1 and J usage is TRBJ2-1; 10 bases align to TRBD2. CDR1 and CDR2 (germline): SGHRS, YFSETQ. The CDR3 is 15 amino acids. With V trimmed by 0 bases and J by 8 bases, 5 bases remained unmatched. The full variable domain, with the rest looked up from reference TRBV5-1 and TRBJ2-1, is KAGVTQTPRYLIKTRGQQVTLSCSPISGHRSVSWYQQTPGQGLQFLFEYFSETQRNKGNFPGRFSGRQFSNSRSEMNVSTLELGDSALYLCASSLVSGGPHEQFFGPGTRLTVL.

The chain has TRBV11-2 and TRBJ2-7; a weak D match, TRBD1 (6 bases). This CDR3 region has 14 residues. The V and J ends lost 5 bases and 2 bases respectively, with 13 bases between them. CDR1 and CDR2 from the germline V gene are SGHAT and FQNNGV. CDR3 nucleotides: TGTGCCAGCAGCGGCAGGGGCGTTCCCTACGAGCAGTACTTC. Amino acid sequence: CASSGRGVPYEQYF.

V and J are TRBV3-1 and TRBJ1-6, with a tentative D call TRBD1 (5 bases). This CDR3 comprises 17 residues. Trimming removed 0 bases from V and 4 bases from J, with 13 bases in between. Germline CDR1 is LGHDT and CDR2 is YNNKEL (reference sequence). Written as DNA, the CDR3 is TGTGCCAGCAGCCAAGACCAGGGTCGACAATATAATTCACCCCTCCACTTT. It translates to CASSQDQGRQYNSPLHF.